One sample yielded the 23 T cell receptor beta chains listed below, sequenced in a study of blood T cell repertoires in COVID-19. Produced via immunoSEQ multiplex PCR; TCRdb's table is partial and in-frame only. The table records a few hundred thousand clones, 88% of them present only once. The material sequenced was peripheral blood. The receptor source for this set is a man between 70 and 80 years old with acute or convalescent COVID-19.

The chain uses TRBV5-4 and TRBJ1-5, with TRBD1 as a possible D gene (6 bases). There are 16 residues in the CDR3. Germline V lookup: CDR1 SGHNT, CDR2 YYREEE (reference sequence). V was clipped by 2 bases and J by 3 bases, with 15 bases between them. Here the CDR3 reads CASSFGGGQLNQPQHF. As DNA, the CDR3 is TGTGCCAGCAGCTTTGGCGGCGGACAGCTCAATCAGCCCCAGCATTTT.

The chain employs TRBV3-1 (or the pseudogene TRBV3-2) and TRBJ2-1, with D hard to call. Per germline, CDR1 LGHDT and CDR2 YNNKEL (reference sequence). This CDR3 region has 15 residues. V shed 4 bases and J shed 5 bases, with 15 bases lying between them. The CDR3 nucleotides read TGTGCCAGCAGCCCCCCGGGTCGGTCGGACAATGAGCAGTTCTTC. Protein sequence: CASSPPGRSDNEQFF.

The chain carries TRBV7-2 and TRBJ1-2; TRBD1 aligns across 7 bases. The J segment lost 4 bases and the V segment lost 5 bases, leaving 7 bases of the junction unmatched. This CDR3 contains 14 residues. CDR1 and CDR2 (germline): SGHTA, FQGNSA. CDR3 protein: CASSPQGGGYGYTF. The CDR3 nucleotides read TGTGCCAGCAGCCCCCAGGGGGGCGGCTATGGCTACACCTTC.

This chain links TRBV5-4 with TRBJ1-1; D not certain. Per germline, CDR1 SGHNT and CDR2 YYREEE (reference sequence). The CDR3 contains 13 residues. V was clipped by 4 bases and J by 6 bases, with 13 bases between them. CDR3 in amino acids: CASSPAPRAEAFF. The CDR3, as DNA: TGTGCCAGCAGCCCAGCACCGAGGGCTGAAGCTTTCTTT.

This sequence joins TRBV19 and TRBJ2-6, with 7 nucleotides matching TRBD1. Losses at the gene ends were 5 bases for V and 2 bases for J; bases not matched to a gene: 9. CDR1 and CDR2 (germline): LNHDA, SQIVND (reference sequence). The CDR3 has 17 residues. The CDR3 sequence: CASSLHHQGAGANVLTF. The CDR3 DNA reads TGTGCCAGTAGTCTTCACCACCAGGGGGCTGGGGCCAACGTCCTGACTTTC.

The J gene is TRBJ2-3, the V gene TRBV10-3; D is unresolved. The CDR3 covers 15 residues. V gave up 6 bases and J gave up 0 bases, with 13 bases separating them. Germline V gene data show CDR1 as ENHRY and CDR2 as SYGVKD. CDR3 sequence reads: CAIRILPTSTDTQYF. The CDR3 DNA is TGTGCCATCAGAATACTGCCAACTAGCACAGATACGCAGTATTTT.

The chain uses TRBV7-9 and TRBJ2-7; 13 positions agree with TRBD2. This CDR3 contains 15 residues. Germline lookup yields CDR1 SEHNR and CDR2 FQNEAQ (reference sequence). With V trimmed by 6 bases and J by 5 bases, 7 bases remained unmatched. The chain's CDR3 is CASRRTSGSSDEQYF. Here the CDR3 DNA reads TGTGCCAGCAGACGGACTAGCGGGAGTTCCGACGAGCAGTACTTC.

The chain links TRBV5-1 to TRBJ2-1, with D maybe TRBD2 (6 bases). The CDR3 has 18 residues. Trimming removed 0 bases at V and 5 bases at J, with 21 bases between. The germline V gene has CDR1 SGHRS and CDR2 YFSETQ. CDR3 protein: CASSLAGLSIRGDNEQFF. The CDR3 DNA is TGCGCCAGCAGCTTGGCCGGACTAAGCATAAGGGGTGACAATGAGCAGTTCTTC.

J is TRBJ2-2 and V is TRBV19, with TRBD2 identical over 8 bases. Germline CDR1 and CDR2: LNHDA and SQIVND (reference sequence). The CDR3 runs to 15 residues. Trimming took 6 bases from V and 6 from J; bases not matched to a gene: 9. CDR3 nucleotides: TGTGCCAGTAGGGATTCAGGGACTAGTCCCGGGGAGCTGTTTTTT. It codes for CASRDSGTSPGELFF.

The V call is TRBV24-1, the J call TRBJ2-5, with D perhaps matching TRBD1 (6 bases). The germline V gene has CDR1 KGHDR and CDR2 SFDVKD. This CDR3 contains 14 residues. Trimming cost V 4 bases and J 3 bases, with 11 bases left between them. The CDR3 DNA is TGTGCCACCAGTGAGTCAGGGGCGGAAGAGACCCAGTACTTC. Its translation: CATSESGAEETQYF.

The CDR3 reads CATSRGGQGADTQYF. The CDR3 region has the DNA TGTGCCACCAGCAGAGGAGGACAGGGGGCAGATACGCAGTATTTT. The rearrangement links TRBV15 to TRBJ2-3; 10 nucleotides match TRBD1. The germline V gene has CDR1 LNHNV and CDR2 YYDKDF (reference sequence). CDR3 length: 15 amino acids. V shed 1 base and J 4 bases; nucleotides not matched to a gene: 2.

V gene TRBV28 combines with J gene TRBJ1-1; 11 nucleotides agree with TRBD1. This CDR3 comprises 16 residues. The trim removed 3 bases at V and 6 bases at J, leaving 9 bases unmatched. Germline CDR1 MDHEN, CDR2 SYDVKM. DNA of the CDR3: TGTGCCAGCAGTTTTCGGACAGGGGGCCGATTGGCTGAAGCTTTCTTT. Residues: CASSFRTGGRLAEAFF.

The chain employs TRBV7-2 and TRBJ2-2; 11 bases line up with TRBD2. The CDR3 has 17 residues. The junction had 6 bases not matched to a gene; V was cut back by 2 bases and J by 4 bases. Germline V gene lookup returns CDR1 SGHTA and CDR2 FQGNSA. CDR3 residues: CASSLSRTSGSTGELFF. CDR3 DNA: TGTGCCAGCAGCTTATCGAGGACTAGCGGGTCCACCGGGGAGCTGTTTTTT.

The V gene is TRBV6-1, the J gene TRBJ1-6; no clear D gene. Trimming took off 3 bases at V and 8 bases at J, with 8 bases between the two ends. CDR3 length: 13 amino acids. Germline V gene lookup returns CDR1 MNHNS and CDR2 SASEGT. The CDR3 is CASSDTADSPLHF. The CDR3 DNA is TGTGCCAGCAGTGATACAGCGGATTCACCCCTCCACTTT.

The chain uses TRBV7-3 and TRBJ1-3; no definite D call. The CDR3 has 13 amino acids. From germline, CDR1 is SGHTA and CDR2 FQGTGA. The V and J ends lost 6 bases and 1 base respectively, with 7 bases between them. As DNA, the CDR3 is TGTGCCAGCAGTCAGGAATCTGGAAACACCATATATTTT. Translating gives CASSQESGNTIYF.

The chain joins TRBV29-1 to TRBJ1-2; 7 bases map to TRBD1. This CDR3 is built from 11 residues. Germline V gene sequence: CDR1 SQVTM, CDR2 ANQGSEA. The V segment lost 7 bases and the J segment 8 bases; nucleotides outside the gene matches: 7. The chain's CDR3 is CSAMTGLGYTF. The CDR3 nucleotides are TGCAGCGCTATGACAGGGCTCGGCTACACCTTC.

The gene calls are TRBV18 and TRBJ2-1, with 9 bases that match TRBD2. This CDR3 is 15 amino acids long. Per the germline V gene, CDR1 is KGHSH and CDR2 is LQKENI. Unmatched junction bases numbered 3, after V lost 2 bases and J lost 4 bases. The CDR3 sequence is CASSPLAGEYNEQFF. In DNA, the CDR3 is TGTGCCAGCTCACCATTAGCGGGAGAATACAATGAGCAGTTCTTC.

The CDR3 DNA reads TGTGCCAGCAGACCCTCCTCTAGCGGCGGTTACAATGAGCAGTTCTTC. It is translated as CASRPSSSGGYNEQFF. The rearrangement joins TRBV28 to TRBJ2-1; 7 bases line up with TRBD2. Germline CDR1 is MDHEN and CDR2 is SYDVKM. V lost 6 bases and J lost 4; bases outside the gene matches: 12. The CDR3 spans 16 residues.

V and J are TRBV7-2 and TRBJ2-2, with D possibly TRBD2 on 6 matching bases. Germline CDR1 reads SGHTA; CDR2 reads FQGNSA. Trimming shortened V by 0 bases and J by 0 bases, and 14 bases separated the two germline ends. The CDR3 runs to 18 residues. Here the CDR3 reads CASSLASGGASNTGELFF. The CDR3 nucleotides read TGTGCCAGCAGCTTAGCTAGCGGAGGGGCCTCGAACACCGGGGAGCTGTTTTTT.

The chain is built from TRBV20-1 and TRBJ2-3; unclear D gene. CDR1 and CDR2 (germline): DFQATT, SNEGSKA (reference sequence). V was clipped by 4 bases and J by 4 bases, with 3 bases between them. CDR3 length: 10 amino acids. CDR3 bases: TGCAGTGCTATAGCAGATACGCAGTATTTT. This codes for CSAIADTQYF.

The chain combines TRBV5-1 with TRBJ2-7, with D perhaps TRBD1 (7 bases). CDR3 length equals 15 residues. V was cut by 7 bases and J by 7 bases, with 24 bases left in between. In germline, CDR1 is SGHRS, CDR2 YFSETQ. CDR3 residues: CASQGQLTRGGEQYF. The CDR3 nucleotides are TGCGCCAGCCAGGGACAGCTTACACGAGGGGGGGAGCAGTACTTC. Using reference TRBV5-1 and TRBJ2-7 for the parts outside the CDR3, the full variable domain is KAGVTQTPRYLIKTRGQQVTLSCSPISGHRSVSWYQQTPGQGLQFLFEYFSETQRNKGNFPGRFSGRQFSNSRSEMNVSTLELGDSALYLCASQGQLTRGGEQYFGPGTRLTVT.

The chain is built from TRBV5-1 and TRBJ2-1, with D possibly being TRBD1 (5 bases). The CDR3 is 15 residues long. Trimming took off 1 base at V and 7 bases at J, with 15 bases between the two ends. Germline CDR1 and CDR2: SGHRS and YFSETQ. The CDR3 DNA reads as TGCGCCAGCAGCTTGATCTCAGGGTTAGGGAATGAGCAGTTCTTC. Amino acids: CASSLISGLGNEQFF. Drawing the rest from reference TRBV5-1 and TRBJ2-1, the complete variable domain is KAGVTQTPRYLIKTRGQQVTLSCSPISGHRSVSWYQQTPGQGLQFLFEYFSETQRNKGNFPGRFSGRQFSNSRSEMNVSTLELGDSALYLCASSLISGLGNEQFFGPGTRLTVL.

V and J are TRBV28 and TRBJ2-2; perhaps TRBD1 as D (7 bases). The CDR3 is 15 amino acids. Germline CDR1 reads MDHEN; CDR2 reads SYDVKM. Trimming took off 6 bases at V and 6 bases at J, with 17 bases between the two ends. The CDR3 is CASSAGGTGSGELFF. Written as DNA, the CDR3 is TGTGCCAGCAGCGCAGGGGGGACGGGATCCGGGGAGCTGTTTTTT.